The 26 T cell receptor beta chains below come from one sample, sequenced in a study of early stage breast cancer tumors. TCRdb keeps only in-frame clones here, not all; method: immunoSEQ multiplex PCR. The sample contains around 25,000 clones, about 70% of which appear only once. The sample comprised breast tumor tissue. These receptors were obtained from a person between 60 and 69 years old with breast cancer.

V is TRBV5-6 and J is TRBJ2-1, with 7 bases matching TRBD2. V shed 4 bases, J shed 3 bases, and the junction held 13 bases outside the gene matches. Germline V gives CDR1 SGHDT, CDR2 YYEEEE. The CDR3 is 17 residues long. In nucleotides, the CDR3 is TGTGCCAGCAGCCTTCCTCCCTGGCGGGAGTTCTACAATGAGCAGTTCTTC. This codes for CASSLPPWREFYNEQFF. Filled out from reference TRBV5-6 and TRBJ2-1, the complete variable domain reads DAGVTQSPTHLIKTRGQQVTLRCSPKSGHDTVSWYQQALGQGPQFIFQYYEEEERQRGNFPDRFSGHQFPNYSSELNVNALLLGDSALYLCASSLPPWREFYNEQFFGPGTRLTVL.

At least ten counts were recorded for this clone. Here the CDR3 reads CSQDSTEAFF. Written as DNA, the CDR3 is TGCAGCCAAGACAGTACTGAAGCTTTCTTT. The chain couples TRBV20-1 to TRBJ1-1; possibly TRBD1 for D (5 bases). The germline V gene encodes CDR1 DFQATT and CDR2 SNEGSKA (reference sequence). The CDR3 is 10 amino acids.

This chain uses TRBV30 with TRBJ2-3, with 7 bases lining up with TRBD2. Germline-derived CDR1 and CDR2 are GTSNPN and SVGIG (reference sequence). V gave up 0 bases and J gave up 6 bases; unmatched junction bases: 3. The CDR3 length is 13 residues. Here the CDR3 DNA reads TGTGCCTGGAGTGTGCGGGAGAGGGATACGCAGTATTTT. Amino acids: CAWSVRERDTQYF. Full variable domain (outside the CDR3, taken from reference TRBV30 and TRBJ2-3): SQTIHQWPATLVQPVGSPLSLECTVEGTSNPNLYWYRQAAGRGLQLLFYSVGIGQISSEVPQNLSASRPQDRQFILSSKKLLLSDSGFYLCAWSVRERDTQYFGPGTRLTVL.

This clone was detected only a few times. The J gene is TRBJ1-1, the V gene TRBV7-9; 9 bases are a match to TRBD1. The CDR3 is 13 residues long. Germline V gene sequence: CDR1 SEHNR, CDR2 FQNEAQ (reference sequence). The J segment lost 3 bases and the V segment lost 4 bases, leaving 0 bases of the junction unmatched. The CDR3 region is CASSWTGDTEAFF. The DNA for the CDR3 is TGTGCCAGCAGCTGGACAGGGGACACTGAAGCTTTCTTT.

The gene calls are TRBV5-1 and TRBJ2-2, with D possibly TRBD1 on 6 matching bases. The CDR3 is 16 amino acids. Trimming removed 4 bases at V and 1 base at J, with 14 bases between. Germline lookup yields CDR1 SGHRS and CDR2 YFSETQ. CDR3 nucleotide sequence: TGCGCCAGCAGCCTGACAGGAGGATGGAACACCGGGGAGCTGTTTTTT. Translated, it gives CASSLTGGWNTGELFF.

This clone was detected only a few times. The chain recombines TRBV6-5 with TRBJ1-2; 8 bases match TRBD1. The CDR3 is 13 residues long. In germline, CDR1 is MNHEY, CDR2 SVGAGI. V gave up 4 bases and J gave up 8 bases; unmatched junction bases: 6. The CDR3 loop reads CASSWTGSSGYTF. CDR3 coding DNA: TGTGCCAGCAGTTGGACAGGGAGTAGCGGCTACACCTTC.

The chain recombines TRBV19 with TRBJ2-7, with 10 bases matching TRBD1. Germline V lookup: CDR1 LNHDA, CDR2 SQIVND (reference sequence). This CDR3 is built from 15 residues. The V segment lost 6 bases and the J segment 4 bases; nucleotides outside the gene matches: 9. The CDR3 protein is CASSETGGPLYEQYF. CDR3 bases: TGTGCCAGTAGCGAGACAGGGGGCCCTCTTTACGAGCAGTACTTC.

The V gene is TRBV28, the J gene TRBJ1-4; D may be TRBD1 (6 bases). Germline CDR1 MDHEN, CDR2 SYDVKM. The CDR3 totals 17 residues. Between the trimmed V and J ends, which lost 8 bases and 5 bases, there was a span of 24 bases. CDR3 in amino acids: CASDPKGGGIKNEKLFF. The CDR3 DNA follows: TGTGCCAGCGACCCAAAAGGGGGGGGCATTAAAAATGAAAAACTGTTTTTT.

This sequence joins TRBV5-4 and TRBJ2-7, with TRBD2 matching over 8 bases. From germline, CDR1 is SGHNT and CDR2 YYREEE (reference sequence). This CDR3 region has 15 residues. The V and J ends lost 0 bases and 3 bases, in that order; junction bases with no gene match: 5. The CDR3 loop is CASSLAAGDLYEQYF. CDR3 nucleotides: TGTGCCAGCAGCTTGGCAGCGGGAGACCTCTACGAGCAGTACTTC.

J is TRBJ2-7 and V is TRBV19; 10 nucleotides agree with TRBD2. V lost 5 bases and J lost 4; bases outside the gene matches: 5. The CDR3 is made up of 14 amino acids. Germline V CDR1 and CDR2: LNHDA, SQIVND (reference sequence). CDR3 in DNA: TGTGCCAGTAGTGGACTAGCGGATCAATACGAGCAGTACTTC. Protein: CASSGLADQYEQYF.

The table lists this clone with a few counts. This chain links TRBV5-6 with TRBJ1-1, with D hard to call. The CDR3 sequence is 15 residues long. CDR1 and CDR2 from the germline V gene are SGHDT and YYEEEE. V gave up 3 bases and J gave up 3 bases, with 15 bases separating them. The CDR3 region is CASSSDPLMDTEAFF. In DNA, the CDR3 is TGTGCCAGCAGCTCAGATCCCCTCATGGACACTGAAGCTTTCTTT.

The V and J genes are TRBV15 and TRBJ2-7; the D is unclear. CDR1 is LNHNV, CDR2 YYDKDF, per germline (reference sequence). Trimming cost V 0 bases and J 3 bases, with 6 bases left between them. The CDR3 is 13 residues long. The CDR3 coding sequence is TGTGCCACCAGCAGAGATCTCGGCTACGAGCAGTACTTC. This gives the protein CATSRDLGYEQYF.

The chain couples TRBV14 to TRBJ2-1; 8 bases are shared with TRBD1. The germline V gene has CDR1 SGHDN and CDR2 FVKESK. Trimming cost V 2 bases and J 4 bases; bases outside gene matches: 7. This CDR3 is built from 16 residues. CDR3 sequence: CASSQLGTGRYNEQFF. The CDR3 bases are TGTGCCAGCAGCCAACTAGGGACAGGCAGATACAATGAGCAGTTCTTC.

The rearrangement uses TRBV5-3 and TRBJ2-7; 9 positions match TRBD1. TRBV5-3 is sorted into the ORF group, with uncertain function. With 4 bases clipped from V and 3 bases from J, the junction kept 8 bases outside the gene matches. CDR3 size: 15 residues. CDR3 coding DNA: TGTGCCAGAAGCACCGGGACAGGGTCCTGCTACGAGCAGTACTTC. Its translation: CARSTGTGSCYEQYF.

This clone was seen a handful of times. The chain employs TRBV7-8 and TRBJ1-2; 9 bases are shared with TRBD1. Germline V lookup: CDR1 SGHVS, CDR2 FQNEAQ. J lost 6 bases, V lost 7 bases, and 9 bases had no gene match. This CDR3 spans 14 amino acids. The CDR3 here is CASTPRDRADGYTF. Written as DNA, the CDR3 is TGTGCCAGCACCCCGAGGGACAGGGCTGATGGCTACACCTTC. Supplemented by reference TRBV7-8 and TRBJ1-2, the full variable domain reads GAGVSQSPRYKVAKRGQDVALRCDPISGHVSLFWYQQALGQGPEFLTYFQNEAQLDKSGLPSDRFFAERPEGSVSTLKIQRTQQEDSAVYLCASTPRDRADGYTFGSGTRLTVV.

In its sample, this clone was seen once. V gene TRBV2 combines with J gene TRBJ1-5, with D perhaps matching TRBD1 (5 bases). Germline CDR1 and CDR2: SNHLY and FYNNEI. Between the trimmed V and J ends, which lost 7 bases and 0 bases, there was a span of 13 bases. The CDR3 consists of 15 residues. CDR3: CASNWGGSSNQPQHF. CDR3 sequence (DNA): TGTGCCAGCAATTGGGGGGGGAGTAGCAATCAGCCCCAGCATTTT.

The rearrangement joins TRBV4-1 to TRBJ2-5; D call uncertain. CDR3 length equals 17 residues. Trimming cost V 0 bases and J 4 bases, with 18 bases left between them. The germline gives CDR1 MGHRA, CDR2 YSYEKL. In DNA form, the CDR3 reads TGCGCCAGCAGCCAAGATCCACCCGGAGAAGTACGAGAGACCCAGTACTTC. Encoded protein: CASSQDPPGEVRETQYF.

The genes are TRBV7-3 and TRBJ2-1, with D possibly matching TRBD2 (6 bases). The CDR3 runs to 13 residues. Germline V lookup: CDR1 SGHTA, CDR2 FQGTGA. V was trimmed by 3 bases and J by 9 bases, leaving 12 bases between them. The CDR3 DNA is TGTGCCAGCAGCTTGGGCGGGAACGCTGAGCAGTTCTTC. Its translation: CASSLGGNAEQFF.

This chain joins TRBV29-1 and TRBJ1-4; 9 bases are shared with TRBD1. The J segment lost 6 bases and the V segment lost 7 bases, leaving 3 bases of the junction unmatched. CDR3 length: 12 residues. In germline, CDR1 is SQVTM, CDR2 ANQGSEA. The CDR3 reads CSGRTGDEKLFF. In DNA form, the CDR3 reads TGCAGCGGACGGACAGGGGATGAAAAACTGTTTTTT.

The CDR3 loop is CASSRVGASTGELFF. DNA for the CDR3: TGCGCCAGCAGCCGGGTGGGAGCAAGCACCGGGGAGCTGTTTTTT. The chain carries TRBV4-3 and TRBJ2-2, with a tentative D call TRBD2 (5 bases). Germline-derived CDR1 and CDR2 are LGHNA and YSLEER. Trimming stripped 4 bases from V and 4 bases from J, with 13 bases between. The CDR3 spans 15 residues.

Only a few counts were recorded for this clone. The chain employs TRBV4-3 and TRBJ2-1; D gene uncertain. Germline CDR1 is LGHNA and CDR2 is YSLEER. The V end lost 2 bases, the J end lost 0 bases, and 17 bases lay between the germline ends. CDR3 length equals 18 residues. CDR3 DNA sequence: TGCGCCAGCAGCCAATTCCTAAGCGCGCCGAGCTCCTACAATGAGCAGTTCTTC. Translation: CASSQFLSAPSSYNEQFF.

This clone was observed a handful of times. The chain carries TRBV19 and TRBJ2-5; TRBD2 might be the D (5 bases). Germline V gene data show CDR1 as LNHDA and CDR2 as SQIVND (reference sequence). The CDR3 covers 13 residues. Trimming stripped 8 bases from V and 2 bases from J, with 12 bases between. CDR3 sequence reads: CASGEGRQETQYF. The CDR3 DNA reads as TGTGCCAGTGGCGAGGGTAGGCAAGAGACCCAGTACTTC.

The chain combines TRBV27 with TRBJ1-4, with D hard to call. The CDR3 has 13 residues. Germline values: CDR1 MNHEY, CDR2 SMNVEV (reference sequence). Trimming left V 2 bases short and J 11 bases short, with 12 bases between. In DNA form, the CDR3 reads TGTGCCAGCAGTTTAAAGGAACCGGGGAAACTGTTTTTT. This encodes CASSLKEPGKLFF.

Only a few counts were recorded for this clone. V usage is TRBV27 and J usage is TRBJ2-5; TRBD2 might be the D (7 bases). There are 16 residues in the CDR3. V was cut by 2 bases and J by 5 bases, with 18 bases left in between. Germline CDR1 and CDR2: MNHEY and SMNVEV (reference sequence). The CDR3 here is CASSLNGGAGVETQYF. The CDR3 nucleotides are TGTGCCAGCAGTTTAAATGGGGGGGCGGGCGTGGAGACCCAGTACTTC.

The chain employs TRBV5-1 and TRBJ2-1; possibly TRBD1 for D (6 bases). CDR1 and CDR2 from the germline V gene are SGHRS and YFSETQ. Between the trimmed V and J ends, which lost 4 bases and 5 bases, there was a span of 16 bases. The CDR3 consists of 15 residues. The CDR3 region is CASSPIGGDNNEQFF. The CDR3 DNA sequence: TGCGCCAGCAGCCCGATAGGGGGAGATAACAATGAGCAGTTCTTC.

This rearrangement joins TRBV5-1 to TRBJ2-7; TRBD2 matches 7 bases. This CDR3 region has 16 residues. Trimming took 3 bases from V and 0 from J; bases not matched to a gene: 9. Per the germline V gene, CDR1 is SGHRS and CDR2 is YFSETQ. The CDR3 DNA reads TGCGCCAGCAGCTACCGTCCCGGGACTAACTCCTACGAGCAGTACTTC. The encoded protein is CASSYRPGTNSYEQYF.